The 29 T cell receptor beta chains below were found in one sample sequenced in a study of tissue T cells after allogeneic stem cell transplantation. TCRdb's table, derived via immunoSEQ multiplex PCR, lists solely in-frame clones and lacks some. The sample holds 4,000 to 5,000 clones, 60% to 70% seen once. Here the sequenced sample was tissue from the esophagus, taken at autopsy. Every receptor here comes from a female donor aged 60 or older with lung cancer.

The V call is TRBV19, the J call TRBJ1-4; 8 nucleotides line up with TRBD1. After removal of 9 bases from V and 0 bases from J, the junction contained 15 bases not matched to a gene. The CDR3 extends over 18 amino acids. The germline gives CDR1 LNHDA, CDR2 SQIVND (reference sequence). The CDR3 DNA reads TGTGCCAGCAGCGACAGGGGCCTTTCCCTTGCAACTAATGAAAAACTGTTTTTT. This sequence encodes CASSDRGLSLATNEKLFF.

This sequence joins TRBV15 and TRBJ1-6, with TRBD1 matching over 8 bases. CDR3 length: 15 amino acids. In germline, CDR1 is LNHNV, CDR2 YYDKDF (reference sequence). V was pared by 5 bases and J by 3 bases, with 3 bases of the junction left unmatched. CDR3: CATSEDRGYNSPLHF. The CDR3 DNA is TGTGCCACCAGCGAAGACAGGGGCTATAATTCACCCCTCCACTTT.

The CDR3 is CASTLGYNTEAFF. CDR3 nucleotides: TGTGCCAGCACCCTTGGGTACAACACTGAAGCTTTCTTT. The rearrangement uses TRBV11-2 and TRBJ1-1; the D is unclear. Germline V gene sequence: CDR1 SGHAT, CDR2 FQNNGV. Trimming stripped 7 bases from V and 2 bases from J, with 11 bases between. This CDR3 region has 13 residues.

The CDR3 coding sequence is TGTGCCAGCAGCCCTGGGCCCTCAACTAATGAAAAACTGTTTTTT. Amino acid sequence: CASSPGPSTNEKLFF. The chain couples TRBV3-1 (or the pseudogene TRBV3-2) to TRBJ1-4; D is undetermined. Germline lookup yields CDR1 LGHDT and CDR2 YNNKEL (reference sequence). V gave up 4 bases and J gave up 0 bases, with 9 bases separating them. This CDR3 has 15 residues.

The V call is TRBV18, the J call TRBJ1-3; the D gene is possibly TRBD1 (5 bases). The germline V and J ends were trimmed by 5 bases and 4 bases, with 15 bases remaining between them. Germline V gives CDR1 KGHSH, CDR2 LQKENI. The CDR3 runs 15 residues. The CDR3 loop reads CASSSDSRGGNTIYF. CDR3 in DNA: TGTGCCAGCTCATCCGACAGTCGGGGAGGAAACACCATATATTTT.

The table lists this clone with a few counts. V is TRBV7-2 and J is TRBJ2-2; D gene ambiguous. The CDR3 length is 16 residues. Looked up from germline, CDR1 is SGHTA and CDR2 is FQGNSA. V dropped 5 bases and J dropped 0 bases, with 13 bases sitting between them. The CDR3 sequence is CASSLGRIANTGELFF. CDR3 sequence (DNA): TGTGCCAGCAGCCTCGGACGGATTGCGAACACCGGGGAGCTGTTTTTT.

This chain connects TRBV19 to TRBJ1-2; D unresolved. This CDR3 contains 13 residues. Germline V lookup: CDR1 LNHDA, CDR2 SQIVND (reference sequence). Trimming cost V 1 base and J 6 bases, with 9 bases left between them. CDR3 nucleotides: TGTGCCAGTAGTATAGGGCTAGCTAATGGCTACACCTTC. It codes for CASSIGLANGYTF.

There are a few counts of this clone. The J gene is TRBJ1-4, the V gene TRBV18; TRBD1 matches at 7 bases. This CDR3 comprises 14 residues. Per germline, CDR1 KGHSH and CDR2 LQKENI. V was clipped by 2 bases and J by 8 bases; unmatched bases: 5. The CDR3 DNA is TGTGCCAGCTCACCAGGGACAGCAAACGAAAAACTGTTTTTT. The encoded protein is CASSPGTANEKLFF.

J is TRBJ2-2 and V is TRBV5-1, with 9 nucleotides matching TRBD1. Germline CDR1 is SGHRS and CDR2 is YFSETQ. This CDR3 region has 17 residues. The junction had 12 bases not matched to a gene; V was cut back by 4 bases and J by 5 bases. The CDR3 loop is CASSRSTGGAGTGELFF. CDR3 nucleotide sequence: TGCGCCAGCAGCCGATCTACAGGGGGCGCGGGGACCGGGGAGCTGTTTTTT.

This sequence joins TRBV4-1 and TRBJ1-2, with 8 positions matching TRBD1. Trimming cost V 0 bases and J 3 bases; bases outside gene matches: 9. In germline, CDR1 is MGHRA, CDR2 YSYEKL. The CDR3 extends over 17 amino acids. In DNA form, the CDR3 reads TGCGCCAGCAGCCAAGATGGACAGGGAAGCTTTTACTATGGCTACACCTTC. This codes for CASSQDGQGSFYYGYTF.

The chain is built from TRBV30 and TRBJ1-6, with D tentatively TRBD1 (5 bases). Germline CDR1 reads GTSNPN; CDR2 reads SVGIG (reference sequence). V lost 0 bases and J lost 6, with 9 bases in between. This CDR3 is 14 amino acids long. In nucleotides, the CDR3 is TGTGCCTGGAGTGTCGGGGGTTTTAATTCACCCCTCCACTTT. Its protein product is CAWSVGGFNSPLHF.

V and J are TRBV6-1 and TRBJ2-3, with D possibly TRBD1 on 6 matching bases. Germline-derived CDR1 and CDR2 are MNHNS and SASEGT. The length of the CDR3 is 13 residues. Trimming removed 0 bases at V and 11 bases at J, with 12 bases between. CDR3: CASSEALTGRQYF. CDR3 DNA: TGTGCCAGCAGTGAAGCGCTAACAGGGAGGCAGTATTTT.

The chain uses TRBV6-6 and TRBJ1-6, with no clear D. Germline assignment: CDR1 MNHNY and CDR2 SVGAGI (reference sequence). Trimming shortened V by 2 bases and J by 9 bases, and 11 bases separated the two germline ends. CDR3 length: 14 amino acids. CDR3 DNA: TGTGCCAGCAGTTACCGGGCCGAGGGTTCACCCCTCCACTTT. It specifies CASSYRAEGSPLHF.

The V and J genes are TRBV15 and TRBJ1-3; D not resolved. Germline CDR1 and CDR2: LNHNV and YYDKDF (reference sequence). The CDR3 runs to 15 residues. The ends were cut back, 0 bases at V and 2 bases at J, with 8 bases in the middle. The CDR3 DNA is TGTGCCACCAGCAGAGACGGAACCACTGGAAACACCATATATTTT. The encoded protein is CATSRDGTTGNTIYF.

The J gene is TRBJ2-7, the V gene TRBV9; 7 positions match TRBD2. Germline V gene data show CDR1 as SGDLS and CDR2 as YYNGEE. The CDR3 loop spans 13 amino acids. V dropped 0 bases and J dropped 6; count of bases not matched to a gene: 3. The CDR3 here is CASSVARGSEQYF. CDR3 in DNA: TGTGCCAGCAGCGTAGCGCGGGGGTCCGAGCAGTACTTC.

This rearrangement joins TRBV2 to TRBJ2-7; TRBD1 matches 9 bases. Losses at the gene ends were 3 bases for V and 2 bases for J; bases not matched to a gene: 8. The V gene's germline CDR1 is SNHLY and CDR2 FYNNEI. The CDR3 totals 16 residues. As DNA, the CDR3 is TGTGCCAGCAGTGATACCTCCGGGACAGGGACCTACGAGCAGTACTTC. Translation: CASSDTSGTGTYEQYF. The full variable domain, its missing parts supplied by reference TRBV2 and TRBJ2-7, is EPEVTQTPSHQVTQMGQEVILRCVPISNHLYFYWYRQILGQKVEFLVSFYNNEISEKSEIFDDQFSVERPDGSNFTLKIRSTKLEDSAMYFCASSDTSGTGTYEQYFGPGTRLTVT.

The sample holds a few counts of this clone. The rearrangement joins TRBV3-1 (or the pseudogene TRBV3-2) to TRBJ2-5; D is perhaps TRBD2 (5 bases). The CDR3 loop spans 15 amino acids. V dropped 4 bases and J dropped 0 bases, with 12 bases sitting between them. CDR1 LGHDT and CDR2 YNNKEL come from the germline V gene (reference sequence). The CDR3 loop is CASSPVEAYQETQYF. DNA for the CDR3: TGTGCCAGCAGCCCCGTGGAGGCGTACCAAGAGACCCAGTACTTC.

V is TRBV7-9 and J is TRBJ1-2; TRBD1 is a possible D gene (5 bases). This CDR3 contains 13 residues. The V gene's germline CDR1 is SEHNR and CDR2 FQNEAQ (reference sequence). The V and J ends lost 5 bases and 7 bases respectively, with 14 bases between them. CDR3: CASSQQTDFGYTF. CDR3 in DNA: TGTGCCAGCAGCCAGCAGACAGATTTTGGCTACACCTTC.

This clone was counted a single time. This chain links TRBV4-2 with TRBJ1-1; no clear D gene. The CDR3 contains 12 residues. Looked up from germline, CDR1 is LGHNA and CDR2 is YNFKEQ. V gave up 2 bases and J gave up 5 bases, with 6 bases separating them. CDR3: CASSQRETEAFF. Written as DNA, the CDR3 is TGTGCCAGCAGCCAAAGGGAGACTGAAGCTTTCTTT.

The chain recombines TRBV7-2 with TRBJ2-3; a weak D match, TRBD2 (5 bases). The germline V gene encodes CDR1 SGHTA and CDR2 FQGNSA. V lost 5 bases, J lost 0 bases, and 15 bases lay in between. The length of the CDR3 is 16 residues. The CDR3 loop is CASSNIGLASTDTQYF. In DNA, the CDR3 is TGTGCCAGCAGCAATATCGGACTGGCTAGCACAGATACGCAGTATTTT.

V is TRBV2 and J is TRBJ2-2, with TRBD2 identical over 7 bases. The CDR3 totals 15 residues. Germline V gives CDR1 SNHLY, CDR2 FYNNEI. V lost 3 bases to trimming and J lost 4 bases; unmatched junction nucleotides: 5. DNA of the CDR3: TGTGCCAGCAGTGATTCGGTAGCGGGCACCGGGGAGCTGTTTTTT. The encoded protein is CASSDSVAGTGELFF.

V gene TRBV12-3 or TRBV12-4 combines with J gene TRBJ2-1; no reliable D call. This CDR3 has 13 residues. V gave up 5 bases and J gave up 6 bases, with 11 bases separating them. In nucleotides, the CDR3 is TGTGCCAGCAGTCTAGGAATCCGCAATGAGCAGTTCTTC. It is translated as CASSLGIRNEQFF.

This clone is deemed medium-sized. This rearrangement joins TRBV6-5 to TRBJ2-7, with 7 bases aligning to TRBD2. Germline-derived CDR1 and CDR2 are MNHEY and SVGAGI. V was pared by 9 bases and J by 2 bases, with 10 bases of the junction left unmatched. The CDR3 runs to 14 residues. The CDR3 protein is CASSSGPTPYEQYF. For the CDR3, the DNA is TGTGCCAGTTCTAGCGGACCAACCCCCTACGAGCAGTACTTC.

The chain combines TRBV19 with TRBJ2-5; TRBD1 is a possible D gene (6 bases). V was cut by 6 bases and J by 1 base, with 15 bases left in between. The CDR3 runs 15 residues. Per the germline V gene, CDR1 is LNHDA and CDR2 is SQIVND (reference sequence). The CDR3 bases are TGTGCCAGTAGCTTCAGGGGATGGGGCCAAGAGACCCAGTACTTC. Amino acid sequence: CASSFRGWGQETQYF. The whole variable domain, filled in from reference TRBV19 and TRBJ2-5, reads DGGITQSPKYLFRKEGQNVTLSCEQNLNHDAMYWYRQDPGQGLRLIYYSQIVNDFQKGDIAEGYSVSREKKESFPLTVTSAQKNPTAFYLCASSFRGWGQETQYFGPGTRLLVL.

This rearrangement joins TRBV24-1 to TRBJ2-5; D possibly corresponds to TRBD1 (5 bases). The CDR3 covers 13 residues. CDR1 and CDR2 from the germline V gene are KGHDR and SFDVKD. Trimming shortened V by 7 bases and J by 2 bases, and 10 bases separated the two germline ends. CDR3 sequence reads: CATRQASQETQYF. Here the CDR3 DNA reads TGTGCCACCAGACAGGCGTCACAAGAGACCCAGTACTTC.

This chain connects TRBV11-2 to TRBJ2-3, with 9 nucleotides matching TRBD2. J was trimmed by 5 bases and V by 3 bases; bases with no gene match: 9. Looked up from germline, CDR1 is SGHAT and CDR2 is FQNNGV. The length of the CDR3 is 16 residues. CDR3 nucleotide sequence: TGTGCCAGCAGCTTGACTGCTAGCGGGAAAGTAGATACGCAGTATTTT. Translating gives CASSLTASGKVDTQYF.

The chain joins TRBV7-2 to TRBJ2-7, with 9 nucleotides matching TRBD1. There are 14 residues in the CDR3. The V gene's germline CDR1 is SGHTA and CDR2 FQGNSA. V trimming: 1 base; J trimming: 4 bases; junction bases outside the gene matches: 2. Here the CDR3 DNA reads TGTGCCAGCAGCTTAGTCGGGACAGGGTACGAGCAGTACTTC. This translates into CASSLVGTGYEQYF.

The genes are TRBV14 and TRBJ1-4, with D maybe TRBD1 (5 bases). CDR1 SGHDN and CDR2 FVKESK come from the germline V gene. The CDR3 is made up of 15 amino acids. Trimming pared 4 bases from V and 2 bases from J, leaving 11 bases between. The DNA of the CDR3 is TGTGCCAGCAGCCCATACAGGAGTACTAATGAAAAACTGTTTTTT. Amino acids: CASSPYRSTNEKLFF.

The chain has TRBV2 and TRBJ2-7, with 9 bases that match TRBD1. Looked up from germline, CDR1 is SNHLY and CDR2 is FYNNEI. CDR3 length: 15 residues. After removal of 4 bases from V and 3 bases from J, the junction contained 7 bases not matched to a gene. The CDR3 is CASSASQTGGYEQYF. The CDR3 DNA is TGTGCCAGCAGTGCCTCCCAGACAGGGGGCTACGAGCAGTACTTC.